A selection of T cell receptor beta chains follows, all from one sample in a study of cytomegalovirus exposure and HLA in healthy donors. The assay was immunoSEQ multiplex PCR, and TCRdb's table has in-frame clones only and misses some. The repertoire consists of over 120,000 clones, with 80% occurring once and the leading ten covering just over 4.5%. Sequencing was carried out using PBMCs. All receptors come from a man aged 35-49 years in good health and CMV-seronegative. The CDR3 runs from the conserved cysteine through the conserved F or W. D genes are given only for firm matches. Not all rows give a size; the values are once, few, many and, for expanded clones, a class.

size: once; V: TRBV5-1; J: TRBJ2-1; D: -; CDR3: CASSFGGASSYNEQFF; DNA: TGCGCCAGCAGTTTTGGAGGGGCTAGCTCCTACAATGAGCAGTTCTTC
size: once; V: TRBV18; J: TRBJ2-7; D: TRBD1; CDR3: CASSPVTGGREQYF; DNA: TGTGCCAGCTCACCAGTGACAGGGGGCCGGGAGCAGTACTTC
size: -; V: TRBV14; J: TRBJ1-6; D: -; CDR3: CASSQARDNNSPLHF; DNA: TGTGCCAGCAGCCAAGCCAGGGACAATAATTCACCCCTCCACTTT
size: few; V: TRBV6-6; J: TRBJ1-1; D: -; CDR3: CASLRRSNPMNTEAFF; DNA: TGTGCCAGTTTAAGGCGGTCTAACCCTATGAACACTGAAGCTTTCTTT
size: -; V: TRBV6-5; J: TRBJ1-3; D: -; CDR3: CASSYQAGIYGNTIYF; DNA: TGTGCCAGCAGTTACCAGGCAGGAATCTACGGAAACACCATATATTTT
size: -; V: TRBV7-6; J: TRBJ1-2; D: TRBD1; CDR3: CASSFGQGNYGYTF; DNA: TGTGCCAGCAGCTTCGGACAGGGGAACTATGGCTACACCTTC
size: -; V: TRBV5-4; J: TRBJ2-7; D: TRBD1; CDR3: CASSPTVIRTGLYEQYF; DNA: TGTGCCAGCAGCCCTACTGTCATCAGGACAGGGCTCTACGAGCAGTACTTC
size: -; V: TRBV19; J: TRBJ1-4; D: TRBD1; CDR3: CAARTRGQNEKLFF; DNA: TGTGCCGCAAGAACCCGGGGACAGAACGAAAAACTGTTTTTT
size: -; V: TRBV7-9; J: TRBJ1-4; D: TRBD1; CDR3: CASSLVGTGSQKLFF; DNA: TGTGCCAGCAGCTTAGTCGGGACAGGGTCTCAAAAACTGTTTTTT
size: -; V: TRBV6-5; J: TRBJ1-2; D: TRBD1; CDR3: CASRGTDRGYGYTF; DNA: TGTGCCAGCAGGGGGACAGACAGGGGCTATGGCTACACCTTC
size: -; V: TRBV13; J: TRBJ1-4; D: TRBD1; CDR3: CASSRRQGQGSEKLFF; DNA: TGTGCCAGCAGCAGACGCCAGGGACAGGGAAGTGAAAAACTGTTTTTT
size: few; V: TRBV5-6; J: TRBJ1-3; D: -; CDR3: CASSLRGPLDSGNTIYF; DNA: TGTGCCAGCAGCTTGAGAGGGCCACTTGACTCTGGAAACACCATATATTTT